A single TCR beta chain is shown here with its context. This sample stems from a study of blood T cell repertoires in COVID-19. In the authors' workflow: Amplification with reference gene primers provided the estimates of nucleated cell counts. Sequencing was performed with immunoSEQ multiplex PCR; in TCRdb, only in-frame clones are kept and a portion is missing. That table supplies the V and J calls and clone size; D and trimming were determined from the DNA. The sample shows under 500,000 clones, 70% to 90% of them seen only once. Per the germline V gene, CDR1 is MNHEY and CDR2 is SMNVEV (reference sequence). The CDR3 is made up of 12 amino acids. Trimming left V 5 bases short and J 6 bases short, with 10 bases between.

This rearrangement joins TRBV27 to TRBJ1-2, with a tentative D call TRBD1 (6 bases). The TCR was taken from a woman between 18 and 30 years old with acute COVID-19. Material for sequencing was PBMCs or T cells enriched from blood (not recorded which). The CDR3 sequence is CASSPSGDGYTF. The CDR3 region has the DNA TGTGCCAGCAGTCCCTCAGGGGATGGCTACACCTTC.